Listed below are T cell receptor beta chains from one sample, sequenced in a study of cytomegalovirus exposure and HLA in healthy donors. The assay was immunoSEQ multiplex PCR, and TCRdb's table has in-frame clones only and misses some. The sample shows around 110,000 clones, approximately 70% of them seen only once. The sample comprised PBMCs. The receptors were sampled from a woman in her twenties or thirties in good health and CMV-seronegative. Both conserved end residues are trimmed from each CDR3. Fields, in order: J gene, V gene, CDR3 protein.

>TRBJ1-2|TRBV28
ASSYGGNGYT
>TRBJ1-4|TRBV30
AWGRQGQANEKLF
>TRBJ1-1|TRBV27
ASSLLQGSNTEAF
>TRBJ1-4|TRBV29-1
SAVGTAATNEKLF
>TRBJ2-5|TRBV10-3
AISDRVETQY
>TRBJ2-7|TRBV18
ASSPQYEQY
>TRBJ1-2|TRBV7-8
ASSPGGRRGRSRQGYT
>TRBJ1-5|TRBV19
ASSRDMGGRQPQH
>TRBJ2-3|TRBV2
ASNAAGTNTDTQY
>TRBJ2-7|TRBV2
ASNGQGIYEQY
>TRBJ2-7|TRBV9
ASNQGFGYEQY
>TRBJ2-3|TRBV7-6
ASSPGASGNTDTQY
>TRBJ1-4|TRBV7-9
ASSYGEFDTEKLF
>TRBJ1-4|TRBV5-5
ASSPTGADEKLF
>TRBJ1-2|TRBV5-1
ATRQGTGYT
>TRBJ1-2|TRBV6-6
ASSYLPDSYGYT
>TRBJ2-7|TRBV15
ATSRGAARGWIEQY
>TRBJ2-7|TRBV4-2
ASSQGRFFYEQY
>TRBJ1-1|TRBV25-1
ASRLGQSNTEAF
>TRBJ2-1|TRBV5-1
ASSLEGSGAYNEQF
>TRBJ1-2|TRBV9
ASSIGGNYGYT
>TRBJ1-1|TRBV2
ASSYGIMGQGNTEAF
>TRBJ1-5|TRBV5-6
ASSLIRNSNQPQH
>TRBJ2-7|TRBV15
ATSMTSGANYEQY
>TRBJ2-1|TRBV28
ASSLLAGGLGGEQF
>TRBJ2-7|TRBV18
ASSPSGQGVYEQY
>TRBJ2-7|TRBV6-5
ASSSSTSGIREQY
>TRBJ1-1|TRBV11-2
ASSQGTGRIAF
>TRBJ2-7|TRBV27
ASSQLAGGMYEQY
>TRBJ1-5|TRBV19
ASSPWAGERSNQPQH
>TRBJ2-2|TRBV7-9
ASSLVATGGTGELF
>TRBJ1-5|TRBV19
ATRQGGQPQH
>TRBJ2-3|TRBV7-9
ASSLGQSTDTQY
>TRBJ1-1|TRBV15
ATSAYRAEAF
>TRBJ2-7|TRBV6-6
ASSYWGGERYEQY
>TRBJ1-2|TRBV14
ASSQGQGRGYT
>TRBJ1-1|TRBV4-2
ASSQDNGQGSLAF
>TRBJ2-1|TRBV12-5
ASGPDYYNEQF
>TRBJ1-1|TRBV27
ASSLSRGVSEAF
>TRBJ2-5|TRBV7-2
ASSLASPGTQY
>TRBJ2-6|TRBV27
ASSLVWSSGANVLT
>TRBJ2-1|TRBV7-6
ASSHYLGTGDLLRVNEQF
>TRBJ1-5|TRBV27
ASSLEGGNQPQH
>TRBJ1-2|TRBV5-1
ASSLWTAGSTNYGYT
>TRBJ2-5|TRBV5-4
ASSLRGWSHTQETQY
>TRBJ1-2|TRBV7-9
ASSLLADRGLYGYT
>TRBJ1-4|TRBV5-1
ASSLDGQSGNEKLF
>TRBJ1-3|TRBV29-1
RERDTGGSGNTIY
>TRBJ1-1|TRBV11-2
ASSFWKRDTEAF
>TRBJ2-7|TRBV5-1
ASSLDQVMAQY
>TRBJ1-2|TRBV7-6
ASSPRGPNYGYT
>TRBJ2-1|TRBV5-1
ASSPLAGGNEQF
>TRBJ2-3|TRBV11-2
ASTDFGDTQY
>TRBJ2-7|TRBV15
ATSRDLAAYEQY
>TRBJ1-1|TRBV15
ATSSPQEARTEAF
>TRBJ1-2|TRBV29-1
SVERSNYGYT
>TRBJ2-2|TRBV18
ASSGQDPSGELF
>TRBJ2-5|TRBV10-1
ASSESVFSQETQY
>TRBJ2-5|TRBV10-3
AISLGDRGETQY